The entry that follows covers one TCR beta chain sequence. Its antigen is still unknown. The read stops 3 residues short of the end of the CDR3; the missing end is completed from the germline J gene. This sample is part of a study of T cell clonality in common variable immunodeficiency. Overall study results and limits: Fewer TCRbeta clones were shared among CVID subjects than controls. CVID subjects had higher TCRbeta clonality than healthy controls, most marked in about a third. In common variable immunodeficiency, TCR beta chains reportedly carried fewer deletions and N-nucleotide insertions.

Aged about 9 to 64 years, CVID subjects averaged about 40 years old. Caucasian heritage predominated among both patients and controls. Per germline, CDR1 SGHVS and CDR2 FNYEAQ. V trimming: 5 bases; J trimming: 5 bases; junction bases outside the gene matches: 12. The CDR3 is made up of 16 amino acids. Sequencing was performed with immunoSEQ multiplex PCR; in TCRdb, only in-frame clones are kept and a portion is missing. The sample presents roughly 25,000 clones, none singletons. This receptor was identified in a human donor with common variable immunodeficiency. The source material was peripheral blood mononuclear cells. V usage is TRBV7-6 and J usage is TRBJ2-7; 10 nucleotides align to TRBD1. CDR3 in amino acids: CASSLVSGTGVDEQYF. CDR3 bases read: TGTGCCAGCAGCCTAGTTTCCGGGACAGGGGTGGACGAG.